This T cell receptor (beta chain) was sequenced in a study of blood T cell repertoires in COVID-19. Across the study: The cDNA or gDNA used as material had been derived from T cells, B-cell-depleted T cells, or PBMCs.

In germline, CDR1 is WSHSY, CDR2 SAAADI. The CDR3 consists of 13 residues. Trimming stripped 6 bases from V and 6 bases from J, with 12 bases between. Original methodology: Nucleated cell counts were estimated from reference gene primer amplification. The repertoire was sequenced with immunoSEQ multiplex PCR; TCRdb's copy has only in-frame clones and lacks some. The V and J calls and clone size are taken from that table; D and trimming were inferred from the DNA. In the table there are 58,000 or so clones, over 70% of which are singletons. This chain connects TRBV10-2 to TRBJ1-5, with TRBD1 as a possible D gene (5 bases). Sequencing input: peripheral blood. The receptor was derived from a human donor in a cohort sampled during active COVID-19. DNA of the CDR3: TGCGCCAGCAGGAGAGGGGAGGGTCAGCCCCAGCATTTT. Its protein product is CASRRGEGQPQHF.